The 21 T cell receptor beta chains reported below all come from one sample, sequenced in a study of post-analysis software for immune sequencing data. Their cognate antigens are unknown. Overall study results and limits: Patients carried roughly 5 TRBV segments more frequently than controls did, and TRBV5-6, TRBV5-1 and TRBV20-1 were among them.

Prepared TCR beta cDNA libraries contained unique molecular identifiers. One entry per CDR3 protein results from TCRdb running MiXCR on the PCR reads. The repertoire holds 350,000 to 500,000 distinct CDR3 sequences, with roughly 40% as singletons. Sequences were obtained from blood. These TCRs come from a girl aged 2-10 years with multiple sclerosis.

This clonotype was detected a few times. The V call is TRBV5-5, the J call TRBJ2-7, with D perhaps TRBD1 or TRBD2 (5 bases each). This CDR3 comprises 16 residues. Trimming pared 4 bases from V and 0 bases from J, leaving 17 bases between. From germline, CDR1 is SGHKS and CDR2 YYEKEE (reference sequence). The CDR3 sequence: CASSPAGAASSYEQYF. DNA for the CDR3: TGTGCCAGCAGCCCTGCCGGGGCAGCGAGCTCCTACGAGCAGTACTTC.

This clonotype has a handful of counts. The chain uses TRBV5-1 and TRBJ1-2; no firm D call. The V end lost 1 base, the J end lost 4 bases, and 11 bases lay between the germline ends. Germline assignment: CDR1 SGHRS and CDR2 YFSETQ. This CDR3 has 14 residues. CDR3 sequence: CASSLRTEGYGYTF. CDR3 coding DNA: TGCGCCAGCAGCTTGCGAACGGAGGGCTATGGCTACACCTTC.

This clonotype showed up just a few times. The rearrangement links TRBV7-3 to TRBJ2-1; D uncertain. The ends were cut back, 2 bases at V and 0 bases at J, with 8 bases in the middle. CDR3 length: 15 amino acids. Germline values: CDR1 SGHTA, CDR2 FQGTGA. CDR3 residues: CASSLRQSSYNEQFF. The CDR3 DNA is TGTGCCAGCAGCTTACGGCAGAGCTCCTACAATGAGCAGTTCTTC.

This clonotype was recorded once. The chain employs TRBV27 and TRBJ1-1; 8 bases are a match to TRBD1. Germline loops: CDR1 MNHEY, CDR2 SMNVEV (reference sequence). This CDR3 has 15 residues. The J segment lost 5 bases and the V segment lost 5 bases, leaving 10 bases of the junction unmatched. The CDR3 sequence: CASSPQGALRTEAFF. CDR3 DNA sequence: TGTGCCAGCAGTCCGCAGGGGGCTTTGAGAACTGAAGCTTTCTTT.

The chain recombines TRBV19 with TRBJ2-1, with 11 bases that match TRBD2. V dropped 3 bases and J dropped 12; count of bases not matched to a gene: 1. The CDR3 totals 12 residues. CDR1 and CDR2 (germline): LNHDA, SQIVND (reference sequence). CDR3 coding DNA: TGTGCCAGTAGTATGCTAGCGGGAGGGCAGTTCTTC. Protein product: CASSMLAGGQFF.

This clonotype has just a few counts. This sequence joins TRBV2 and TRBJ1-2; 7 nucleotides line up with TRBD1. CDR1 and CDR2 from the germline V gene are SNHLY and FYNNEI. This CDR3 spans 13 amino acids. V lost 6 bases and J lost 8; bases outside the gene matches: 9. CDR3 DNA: TGTGCCAGCAGACCGAGGACAGGACGGGGCTACACCTTC. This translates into CASRPRTGRGYTF.

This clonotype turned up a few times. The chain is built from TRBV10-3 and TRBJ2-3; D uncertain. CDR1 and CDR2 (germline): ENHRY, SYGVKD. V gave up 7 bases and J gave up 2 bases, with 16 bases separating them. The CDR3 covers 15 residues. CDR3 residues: CAINVGGGSTDTQYF. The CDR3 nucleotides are TGTGCCATCAATGTCGGCGGCGGATCCACAGATACGCAGTATTTT.

CDR3 loop: CSASLAGFTYEQYF. The CDR3, as DNA: TGCAGTGCTAGCCTAGCGGGATTCACGTACGAGCAGTACTTC. The chain carries TRBV20-1 and TRBJ2-5; TRBD2 aligns across 9 bases. Gene TRBJ2-7 matches the end of the DNA better, so the J call may be wrong. The CDR3 runs to 14 residues. CDR1 is DFQATT and CDR2 is SNEGSKA in the germline V gene (reference sequence).

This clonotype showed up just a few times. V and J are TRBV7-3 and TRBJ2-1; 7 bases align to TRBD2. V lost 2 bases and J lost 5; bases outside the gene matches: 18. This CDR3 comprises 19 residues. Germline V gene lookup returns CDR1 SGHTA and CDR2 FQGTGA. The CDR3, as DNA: TGTGCCAGCAGCTTAGAAGGAGGGGAGGCGGGAGATAGGGACAATGAGCAGTTCTTC. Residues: CASSLEGGEAGDRDNEQFF.

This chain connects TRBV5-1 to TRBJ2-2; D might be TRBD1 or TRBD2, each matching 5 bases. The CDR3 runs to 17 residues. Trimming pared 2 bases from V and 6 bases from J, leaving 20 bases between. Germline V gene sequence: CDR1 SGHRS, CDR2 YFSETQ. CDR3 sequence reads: CASSLPRGVEIPGELFF. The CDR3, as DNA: TGCGCCAGCAGCTTACCAAGGGGAGTCGAGATCCCCGGGGAGCTGTTTTTT.

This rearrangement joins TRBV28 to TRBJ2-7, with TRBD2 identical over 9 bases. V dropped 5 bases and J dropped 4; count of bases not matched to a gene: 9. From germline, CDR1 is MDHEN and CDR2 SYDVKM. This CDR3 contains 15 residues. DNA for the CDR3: TGTGCCAGCAGTCCCTTAGCGGGGGCCCGATACGAGCAGTACTTC. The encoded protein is CASSPLAGARYEQYF.

CDR3 in DNA: TGTGCCAGCAGCTCGACAGGCCTCCAATCCAACGTCCTGACTTTC. Protein sequence: CASSSTGLQSNVLTF. The genes are TRBV7-9 and TRBJ2-6; a weak D match, TRBD1 (6 bases). This CDR3 region has 15 residues. Germline CDR1 and CDR2: SEHNR and FQNEAQ (reference sequence). The V gene lost 4 bases and the J gene lost 8 bases, with 15 bases spanning the gap.

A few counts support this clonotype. The CDR3 coding sequence is TGTGCCAGCAGCGGGGAAGCTAGCGGGATGGGAGAGACCCAGTACTTC. It codes for CASSGEASGMGETQYF. The V and J genes are TRBV11-2 and TRBJ2-5, with 9 bases matching TRBD2. CDR1 is SGHAT and CDR2 is FQNNGV in the germline V gene. The CDR3 is 16 amino acids. Trimming at V came to 5 bases and at J to 4 bases, leaving 11 bases not matched to a gene.

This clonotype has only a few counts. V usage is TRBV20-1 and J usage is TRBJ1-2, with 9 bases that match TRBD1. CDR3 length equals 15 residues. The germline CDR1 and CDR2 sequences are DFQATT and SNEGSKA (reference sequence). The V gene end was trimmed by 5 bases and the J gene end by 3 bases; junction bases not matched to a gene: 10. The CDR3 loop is CSALGQTGGHYGYTF. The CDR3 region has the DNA TGCAGTGCTTTAGGCCAAACAGGGGGCCACTATGGCTACACCTTC.

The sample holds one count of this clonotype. DNA for the CDR3: TGTGCCAGCAGCTTAAAATCTAGCGGGATCCGCACCGGGGAGCTGTTTTTT. Amino acids: CASSLKSSGIRTGELFF. V and J are TRBV7-3 and TRBJ2-2; TRBD2 agrees at 9 bases. Germline loops: CDR1 SGHTA, CDR2 FQGTGA. V lost 1 base and J lost 4; bases outside the gene matches: 7. The CDR3 spans 17 residues.

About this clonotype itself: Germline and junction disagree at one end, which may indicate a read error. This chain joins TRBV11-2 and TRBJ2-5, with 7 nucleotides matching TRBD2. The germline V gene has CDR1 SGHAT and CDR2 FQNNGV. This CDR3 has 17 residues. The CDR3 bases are TGTGCCGGCAGCTTAGATCTAGGGAGGGCACTTCAAGAGACCCAGTACTTC. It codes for CAGSLDLGRALQETQYF.

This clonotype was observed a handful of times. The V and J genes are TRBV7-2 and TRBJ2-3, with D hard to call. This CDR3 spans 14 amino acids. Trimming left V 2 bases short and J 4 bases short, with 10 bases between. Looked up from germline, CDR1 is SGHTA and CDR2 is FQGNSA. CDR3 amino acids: CASSLRISSDTQYF. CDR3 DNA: TGTGCCAGCAGCTTAAGAATTAGTTCAGATACGCAGTATTTT.

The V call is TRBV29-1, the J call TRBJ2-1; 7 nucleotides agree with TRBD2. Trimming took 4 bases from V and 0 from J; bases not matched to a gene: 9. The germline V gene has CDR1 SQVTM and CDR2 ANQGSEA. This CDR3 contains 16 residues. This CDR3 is CSVVPTGGSSYNEQFF. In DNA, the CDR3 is TGCAGCGTTGTACCAACCGGGGGGAGCTCCTACAATGAGCAGTTCTTC.

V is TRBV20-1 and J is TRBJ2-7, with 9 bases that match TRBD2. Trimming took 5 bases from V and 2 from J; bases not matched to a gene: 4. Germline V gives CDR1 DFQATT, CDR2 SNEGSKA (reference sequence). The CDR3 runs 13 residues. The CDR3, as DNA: TGCAGTGCTTGGACTAGCGCAGCCTACGAGCAGTACTTC. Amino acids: CSAWTSAAYEQYF.

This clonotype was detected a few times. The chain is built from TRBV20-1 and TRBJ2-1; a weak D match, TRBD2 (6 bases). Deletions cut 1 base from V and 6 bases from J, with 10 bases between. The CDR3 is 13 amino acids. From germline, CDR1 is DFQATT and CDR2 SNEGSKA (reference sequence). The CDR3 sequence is CSARGETSNEQFF. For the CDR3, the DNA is TGCAGTGCTAGAGGCGAGACTAGCAATGAGCAGTTCTTC.

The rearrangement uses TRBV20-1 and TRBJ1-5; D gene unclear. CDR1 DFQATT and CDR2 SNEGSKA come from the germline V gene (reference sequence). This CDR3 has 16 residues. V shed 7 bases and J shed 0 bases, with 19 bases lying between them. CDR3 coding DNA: TGCAGTGTTCCGGCGGGGTCAGGCTATAGCAATCAGCCCCAGCATTTT. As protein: CSVPAGSGYSNQPQHF.